These 10 T cell receptor beta chains were all obtained from the same sample, sequenced in a study of brain metastases from non-small cell lung cancer. TCRdb's copy holds only in-frame clones and misses some; the assay was immunoSEQ multiplex PCR. This table has thousands of clones, less than 85% appearing once. The sequenced material came from tissue from a brain metastasis. These receptors came from a donor aged 40 or over with non-small cell lung cancer.

This clone is termed large. V is TRBV14 and J is TRBJ2-3; D gene ambiguous. The CDR3 runs 14 residues. CDR1 is SGHDN, CDR2 FVKESK, per germline. Between the trimmed V and J ends, which lost 2 bases and 3 bases, there was a span of 9 bases. The CDR3 loop is CASSQRRGTDTQYF. CDR3 DNA sequence: TGTGCCAGCAGCCAAAGGAGAGGTACAGATACGCAGTATTTT.

A note on this clone: Other DNA sequences of this sample code for an identical CDR3. The V call is TRBV7-9, the J call TRBJ2-7, with D possibly being TRBD1 or TRBD2 (5 bases each). CDR3 length equals 16 residues. Trimming took off 5 bases at V and 4 bases at J, with 21 bases between the two ends. Germline CDR1 and CDR2: SEHNR and FQNEAQ (reference sequence). CDR3: CASSTSIRDGRYEQYF. The CDR3 nucleotides read TGTGCCAGCAGCACATCCATACGGGACGGAAGATACGAGCAGTACTTC.

Here the CDR3 DNA reads TGTGCCAGCAGCGTAGGGGTGACAGGGGCTTACAATGAGCAGTTCTTC. It codes for CASSVGVTGAYNEQFF. The rearrangement uses TRBV9 and TRBJ2-1; 8 positions match TRBD1. With V trimmed by 0 bases and J by 4 bases, 6 bases remained unmatched. Germline V lookup: CDR1 SGDLS, CDR2 YYNGEE. The CDR3 is 16 residues long.

The genes are TRBV10-3 and TRBJ2-1; maybe TRBD2 (6 bases). Looked up from germline, CDR1 is ENHRY and CDR2 is SYGVKD. The V and J ends lost 11 bases and 1 base respectively, with 18 bases between them. The CDR3 runs 15 residues. The CDR3 DNA sequence: TGTGCCGCGACACCGGGACTGATGTCCTACAATGAGCAGTTCTTC. This gives the protein CAATPGLMSYNEQFF.

The chain uses TRBV2 and TRBJ1-5; maybe TRBD1 (5 bases). Deletions cut 8 bases from V and 3 bases from J, with 11 bases between. This CDR3 spans 13 amino acids. Germline CDR1 is SNHLY and CDR2 is FYNNEI. The CDR3 spells CASGADNNQPQHF. The CDR3 nucleotides are TGTGCCAGCGGGGCAGATAACAATCAGCCCCAGCATTTT.

The chain employs TRBV7-8 and TRBJ1-1, with D perhaps TRBD1 (5 bases). Trimming left V 8 bases short and J 0 bases short, with 13 bases between. This CDR3 has 14 amino acids. Per germline, CDR1 SGHVS and CDR2 FQNEAQ. The CDR3 sequence: CASLRGNLNTEAFF. The CDR3 coding sequence is TGTGCCAGCCTCCGGGGGAATCTGAACACTGAAGCTTTCTTT.

CDR3 protein: CASSAPSSYNTGELFF. DNA of the CDR3: TGTGCCAGCAGCGCCCCCAGTTCCTATAACACCGGGGAGCTGTTTTTT. V and J are TRBV9 and TRBJ2-2, with D unresolved. This CDR3 has 16 amino acids. Trimming removed 3 bases from V and 2 bases from J, with 14 bases in between. CDR1 is SGDLS and CDR2 is YYNGEE in the germline V gene.

The chain employs TRBV5-6 and TRBJ1-1, with D unclear. The germline V and J ends were trimmed by 4 bases and 1 base, with 14 bases remaining between them. This CDR3 has 15 residues. The germline V gene encodes CDR1 SGHDT and CDR2 YYEEEE. The CDR3 bases are TGTGCCAGCAGCCAGCCCCGGGTTTCGAACACTGAAGCTTTCTTT. It encodes CASSQPRVSNTEAFF.

The chain carries TRBV4-2 and TRBJ2-7; a possible D gene is TRBD2 (5 bases). V lost 0 bases, J lost 6 bases, and 15 bases lay in between. CDR1 is LGHNA, CDR2 YNFKEQ, per germline. The CDR3 totals 15 residues. The CDR3 coding sequence is TGTGCCAGCAGCCAAGAGAACAGAGGGAGAGCCGAGCAGTACTTC. Amino acid sequence: CASSQENRGRAEQYF.

J is TRBJ2-7 and V is TRBV4-1; the D is unclear. The germline gives CDR1 MGHRA, CDR2 YSYEKL. The V end was cut by 2 bases, the J end by 3 bases, with 14 bases between. The length of the CDR3 is 15 residues. CDR3 residues: CASSQYKFPDYEQYF. CDR3 bases: TGCGCCAGCAGCCAATATAAGTTTCCGGACTACGAGCAGTACTTC.